This TCR beta chain was captured by sequencing in a study of blood T cell repertoires in COVID-19. Study overall: Sources were T cells, B-cell-depleted T cells, or PBMCs; the material itself was cDNA or gDNA.

Categorization into cohorts depended on clinical history that participants reported. The study counted Cohort 3 donors as recovered given two negative PCRs, clearance, or symptom resolution. Study processing details: It was from reference gene primer amplification that nucleated cell counts were estimated. Produced via immunoSEQ multiplex PCR; TCRdb's table is partial and in-frame only. The V and J calls and clone size were taken over from that table, and D and trimming were inferred from the DNA. The data hold fewer than 400,000 clones, with about nine tenths observed a single time. This CDR3 region has 14 residues. J was trimmed by 4 bases and V by 5 bases; bases with no gene match: 7. The V gene's germline CDR1 is MNHEY and CDR2 SMNVEV (reference sequence).

Specimen: PBMCs or T cells enriched from blood (not recorded which). The chain uses TRBV27 and TRBJ1-2; TRBD1 agrees at 7 bases. The receptor's source is a young woman who had recovered from COVID-19. CDR3 nucleotide sequence: TGTGCCAGCAGTCCAAAACAGGGGTTCTATGGCTACACCTTC. Protein sequence: CASSPKQGFYGYTF.